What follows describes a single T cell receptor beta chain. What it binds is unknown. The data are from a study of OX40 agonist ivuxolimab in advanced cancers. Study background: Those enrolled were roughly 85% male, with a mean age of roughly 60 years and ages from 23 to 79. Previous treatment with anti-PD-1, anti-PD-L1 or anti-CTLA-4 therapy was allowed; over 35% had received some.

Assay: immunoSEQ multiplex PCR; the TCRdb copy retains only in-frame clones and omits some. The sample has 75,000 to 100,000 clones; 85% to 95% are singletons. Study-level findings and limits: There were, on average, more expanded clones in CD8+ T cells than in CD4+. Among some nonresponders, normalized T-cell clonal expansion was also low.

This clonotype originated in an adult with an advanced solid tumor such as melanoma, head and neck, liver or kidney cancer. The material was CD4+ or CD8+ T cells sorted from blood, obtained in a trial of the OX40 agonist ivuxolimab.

The DNA for the CDR3 is TGCGCCAGCCGGCGGGGGTTCAGTCCTACACAAGAGACCCAGTACTTC. Its translation: CASRRGFSPTQETQYF. The chain recombines TRBV4-1 with TRBJ2-5, with 7 bases that match TRBD2. CDR1 and CDR2 from the germline V gene are MGHRA and YSYEKL. The CDR3 has 16 residues. Germline trimming cut 8 bases from V and 2 bases from J; bases unmatched to any gene: 14.